These T cell receptor beta chains were read from a single sample in a study of early T cells in non-severe SARS-CoV-2 infection. MiXCR was run by TCRdb on the 5' RACE reads, yielding one entry per CDR3 protein. The sample yields fewer than 120,000 distinct CDR3 sequences, over 10% seen once. This specimen was whole blood, taken at baseline. Receptor source: an adult who was a healthcare worker with PCR-confirmed SARS-CoV-2 infection or an uninfected control (not recorded which). CDR3s include the opening cysteine and the closing phenylalanine or tryptophan. The order of the fields is D gene, clone size, V gene, J gene, CDR3 protein, CDR3 DNA. The D gene is left open where the match is weak. Clone sizes are given selectively: once, few, many, or a class where the clone is expanded.

NA	many	TRBV4-2	TRBJ2-3	CASSQDHSWADTQYF	TGTGCCAGCAGCCAAGATCACTCGTGGGCAGATACGCAGTATTTT
NA	NA	TRBV28	TRBJ1-2	CASSRDKNYGYTF	TGTGCCAGCAGTCGGGATAAAAACTATGGCTACACCTTC
NA	NA	TRBV9	TRBJ2-3	CASSVVDRDTDTQYF	TGTGCCAGCAGCGTAGTGGACCGAGACACAGATACGCAGTATTTT
NA	NA	TRBV2	TRBJ2-7	CASSGGALYEQYF	TGTGCCAGCAGTGGGGGGGCCCTCTACGAGCAGTACTTC
NA	many	TRBV5-1	TRBJ2-7	CASSFTGIGEQYF	TGCGCCAGCAGCTTCACAGGGATCGGCGAGCAGTACTTC
TRBD1	NA	TRBV12-3/TRBV12-4	TRBJ2-3	CASKSRGQITDTQYF	TGTGCCAGCAAAAGCAGGGGACAGATCACAGATACGCAGTATTTT
NA	many	TRBV20-1	TRBJ1-5	CSVQRGYNQPQHF	TGCAGTGTCCAGCGGGGCTACAATCAGCCCCAGCATTTT
NA	NA	TRBV21-1	TRBJ2-7	CASSKGGTGKISYSYEQYF	TGTGCCAGCAGCAAAGGAGGGACAGGTAAAATAAGTTACTCCTACGAGCAGTACTTC
NA	NA	TRBV10-3	TRBJ2-3	CAISDASNTQYF	TGTGCCATCAGTGATGCCTCAAATACGCAGTATTTT
NA	few	TRBV2	TRBJ1-2	CASLNRHGSANYGYTF	TGTGCCAGCCTTAATCGTCACGGCTCAGCGAACTATGGCTACACCTTC
TRBD1	few	TRBV5-1	TRBJ2-2	CASSLQGMGTGELFF	TGCGCCAGCAGCTTACAGGGGATGGGCACCGGGGAGCTGTTTTTT
NA	NA	TRBV18	TRBJ1-1	CASSPGPRMNGNTEAFF	TGTGCCAGCTCACCGGGCCCAAGAATGAATGGGAACACTGAAGCTTTCTTT
NA	few	TRBV5-1	TRBJ2-7	CASSGGQTGRYEQYF	TGCGCCAGCAGCGGCGGCCAAACAGGGCGCTACGAGCAGTACTTC
NA	NA	TRBV5-1	TRBJ1-1	CASSLAGGETTEAFF	TGCGCCAGCAGCTTGGCCGGGGGAGAAACGACTGAAGCTTTCTTT
NA	many	TRBV7-3	TRBJ1-6	CASSLIGGSNSPLHF	TGTGCCAGCAGCTTAATCGGGGGGTCCAATTCACCCCTCCACTTT
NA	many	TRBV5-8	TRBJ2-6	CASSLGRLSGANVLTF	TGTGCCAGCAGCTTGGGGCGGCTCTCTGGGGCCAACGTCCTGACTTTC
TRBD2	NA	TRBV7-9	TRBJ2-2	CASSLPGLPGAGELFF	TGTGCCAGCAGCCTACCGGGACTACCAGGCGCCGGGGAGCTGTTTTTT
NA	few	TRBV4-2	TRBJ2-3	CASSQDLYEGADTQYF	TGTGCCAGCAGCCAAGATCTTTACGAAGGGGCAGATACGCAGTATTTT
NA	many	TRBV3-1	TRBJ2-5	CASSLGHGSPLGETQYF	TGTGCCAGCAGCCTGGGACACGGAAGTCCACTCGGGGAGACCCAGTACTTC
TRBD1	NA	TRBV6-5	TRBJ1-2	CASSLRQGTFYGYTF	TGTGCCAGCAGTCTCCGACAGGGGACGTTCTATGGCTACACCTTC
TRBD2	few	TRBV20-1	TRBJ2-2	CSVAGPTNTGELFF	TGCAGTGTAGCGGGGCCTACTAACACCGGGGAGCTGTTTTTT
NA	NA	TRBV28	TRBJ2-1	CASSLRGALPNEQFF	TGTGCCAGCAGTTTAAGGGGGGCTCTCCCCAATGAGCAGTTCTTC
NA	few	TRBV28	TRBJ1-2	CASSAGPYGYTF	TGTGCCAGCAGTGCCGGCCCCTATGGCTACACCTTC
TRBD2	few	TRBV6-5	TRBJ2-4	CASGRAGTKNIQYF	TGTGCCAGCGGGAGGGCCGGAACCAAAAACATTCAGTACTTC
NA	NA	TRBV5-1	TRBJ1-1	CASRPTGNTEAFF	TGCGCCAGCAGGCCAACAGGGAACACTGAAGCTTTCTTT
NA	many	TRBV28	TRBJ2-7	CASDSVPGDTFRPREQYF	TGTGCCAGCGATTCCGTCCCCGGGGACACATTCCGGCCCCGCGAGCAGTACTTC
TRBD2	many	TRBV7-2	TRBJ2-1	CASSPRLAGTTGNEQFF	TGTGCCAGCAGCCCTAGACTAGCGGGAACGACGGGCAATGAGCAGTTCTTC
NA	NA	TRBV20-1	TRBJ1-1	CSASPGGTEAFF	TGCAGTGCTTCCCCCGGTGGCACTGAAGCTTTCTTT
TRBD2	NA	TRBV20-1	TRBJ2-1	CSAPGLAGAGPYNEQFF	TGCAGTGCCCCGGGACTAGCGGGAGCGGGCCCCTACAATGAGCAGTTCTTC
NA	NA	TRBV20-1	TRBJ1-1	CSAKRRGGTEAFF	TGCAGTGCCAAAAGGAGGGGGGGCACTGAAGCTTTCTTT
TRBD1	once	TRBV20-1	TRBJ1-1	CRATGGTNTEAFF	TGCAGAGCTACAGGGGGAACCAACACTGAAGCTTTCTTT
TRBD1	few	TRBV18	TRBJ1-6	CASRTGQGLGNSPLHF	TGTGCCAGCCGGACGGGACAGGGCCTCGGTAATTCACCCCTCCACTTT
TRBD1	NA	TRBV12-3/TRBV12-4	TRBJ1-3	CASSFSGGLGNTIYF	TGTGCCAGCAGTTTTTCAGGGGGTTTAGGAAACACCATATATTTT
NA	few	TRBV30	TRBJ1-1	CAGRYRMNTEAFF	TGCGCGGGCAGGTACCGAATGAACACTGAAGCTTTCTTT
NA	many	TRBV11-2	TRBJ1-4	CASSLLGSDEKLFF	TGTGCCAGCAGCTTGCTTGGCAGTGATGAAAAACTGTTTTTT
NA	NA	TRBV5-6	TRBJ2-1	CASSFTKAGNSYNEQFF	TGTGCCAGCAGCTTTACCAAAGCAGGGAACTCCTACAATGAGCAGTTCTTC
TRBD2	many	TRBV20-1	TRBJ2-1	CSASWGGLNNEQFF	TGCAGTGCTAGCTGGGGGGGATTAAACAATGAGCAGTTCTTC
NA	NA	TRBV5-1	TRBJ1-1	CASSATSGGTEAFF	TGCGCCAGCAGCGCTACCTCGGGTGGCACTGAAGCTTTCTTT
TRBD1	few	TRBV7-6	TRBJ1-1	CASSRDRSLMNTEAFF	TGTGCCAGCAGCCGGGACAGAAGTTTAATGAACACTGAAGCTTTCTTT
NA	few	TRBV7-9	TRBJ2-1	CASSSPGASYNEQFF	TGTGCCAGCAGCTCTCCGGGGGCCTCCTACAATGAGCAGTTCTTC
NA	NA	TRBV7-9	TRBJ1-1	CASSLEWSSDTEAFF	TGTGCCAGCAGCTTAGAGTGGTCCTCGGACACTGAAGCTTTCTTT
NA	few	TRBV6-5	TRBJ1-4	CASSYSTGYNEKLFF	TGTGCCAGCAGTTACTCGACAGGTTATAATGAAAAACTGTTTTTT
TRBD1	many	TRBV7-2	TRBJ1-4	CASSLNRQGNEKLFF	TGTGCCAGCAGCTTAAATCGACAGGGTAATGAAAAACTGTTTTTT
NA	many	TRBV20-1	TRBJ1-1	CSASQGTNTEAFF	TGCAGTGCTAGTCAGGGTACGAACACTGAAGCTTTCTTT
NA	many	TRBV7-6	TRBJ1-1	CASSLSTDTEAFF	TGTGCCAGCAGCTTATCCACGGATACTGAAGCTTTCTTT
NA	few	TRBV20-1	TRBJ1-2	CSAGETGEDGYTF	TGCAGTGCTGGGGAAACAGGCGAGGATGGCTACACCTTC
NA	NA	TRBV28	TRBJ2-7	CASSFPGVHEQYF	TGTGCCAGCAGTTTCCCTGGGGTACACGAGCAGTACTTC
TRBD2	many	TRBV7-3	TRBJ2-3	CASSLSGSPTDTQYF	TGTGCCAGCAGCTTAAGCGGGAGCCCCACAGATACGCAGTATTTT
NA	few	TRBV28	TRBJ2-7	CASSSKGEQYF	TGTGCCAGCAGTTCGAAAGGTGAGCAGTACTTC
TRBD1	NA	TRBV27	TRBJ2-7	CASSWGQPRNEQYF	TGTGCCAGCAGTTGGGGACAGCCAAGAAACGAGCAGTACTTC
TRBD2	NA	TRBV7-9	TRBJ2-7	CASSFTGRDTYEQYF	TGTGCCAGCAGCTTTACCGGGAGGGATACGTACGAGCAGTACTTC
NA	many	TRBV11-2	TRBJ2-7	CASSNMGGRGQYF	TGTGCCAGCAGCAATATGGGGGGGCGAGGGCAGTACTTC
TRBD2	many	TRBV5-1	TRBJ2-1	CASSLGLAGGPSTYNEQFF	TGCGCCAGCAGCTTGGGACTAGCGGGAGGGCCCTCGACCTACAATGAGCAGTTCTTC
NA	NA	TRBV3-1	TRBJ2-7	CASSAFGEGPYEQYF	TGTGCCAGCAGCGCCTTTGGCGAGGGGCCCTACGAGCAGTACTTC
NA	NA	TRBV28	TRBJ1-4	CASSVPPNEKLFF	TGTGCCAGCTCGGTGCCGCCGAATGAAAAACTGTTTTTT